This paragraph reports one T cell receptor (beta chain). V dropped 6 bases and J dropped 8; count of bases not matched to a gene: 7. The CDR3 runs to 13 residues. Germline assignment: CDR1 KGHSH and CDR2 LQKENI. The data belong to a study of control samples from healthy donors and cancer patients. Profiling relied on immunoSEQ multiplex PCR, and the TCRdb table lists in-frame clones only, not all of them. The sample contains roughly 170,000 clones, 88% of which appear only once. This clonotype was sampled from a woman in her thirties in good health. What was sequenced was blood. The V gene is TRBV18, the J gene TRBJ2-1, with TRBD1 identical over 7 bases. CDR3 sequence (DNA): TGTGCCAGCTCCAGGGACAGCGGCGATGAGCAGTTCTTC. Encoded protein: CASSRDSGDEQFF.